The 11 T cell receptor beta chains below were found in one sample sequenced in a study of cytomegalovirus exposure and HLA in healthy donors (dated by TCRdb to 2016 to 2017). Libraries came from the immunoSEQ multiplex PCR assay. The multiplex PCR relied on a mix of 60 forward primers for TCR Vbeta segments and 13 reverse primers for TCR Jbeta segments. TCRdb provides this immuneACCESS table in a form limited to in-frame rearrangements. Some clones are lacking; in checked studies, under half of them reflect an unresolved V gene, and why the rest are absent is not known. This sample comprises 150,000 to 200,000 clones, just under 80% of them detected only once. Roughly 6% of the sample is in the top ten clones. The specimen sequenced was PBMCs. These receptors were obtained from a woman in her thirties in good health and CMV-seropositive.

This rearrangement joins TRBV28 to TRBJ2-7; D is possibly TRBD1 (6 bases). The germline gives CDR1 MDHEN, CDR2 SYDVKM. V dropped 8 bases and J dropped 0 bases, with 14 bases sitting between them. CDR3 size: 14 residues. As DNA, the CDR3 is TGTGCCAGCTCCCTCAGGGGACACTCCTACGAGCAGTACTTC. It yields the protein CASSLRGHSYEQYF. Full variable domain (rest looked up from reference TRBV28 and TRBJ2-7): DVKVTQSSRYLVKRTGEKVFLECVQDMDHENMFWYRQDPGLGLRLIYFSYDVKMKEKGDIPEGYSVSREKKERFSLILESASTNQTSMYLCASSLRGHSYEQYFGPGTRLTVT.

This chain joins TRBV28 and TRBJ2-7, with TRBD2 matching 8 bases. The ends lost 3 bases at V and 7 bases at J; junction bases unmatched: 14. The CDR3 has 16 residues. Germline CDR1 is MDHEN and CDR2 is SYDVKM. The CDR3 region is CASSFSPLAGRSEQYF. The DNA of the CDR3 is TGTGCCAGCAGTTTCTCCCCTCTAGCGGGTCGGAGTGAGCAGTACTTC.

The chain combines TRBV6-5 with TRBJ2-4; 8 nucleotides align to TRBD1. The CDR3 spans 14 residues. The ends lost 5 bases at V and 4 bases at J; junction bases unmatched: 4. The germline gives CDR1 MNHEY, CDR2 SVGAGI. The chain's CDR3 is CASSGRDRKNIQYF. For the CDR3, the DNA is TGTGCCAGCAGTGGCCGGGACAGGAAAAACATTCAGTACTTC.

CDR3 in DNA: TGTGCCAGCAGCCGCGGGACAGCAAACACTGAAGCTTTCTTT. Amino acid sequence: CASSRGTANTEAFF. V is TRBV7-8 and J is TRBJ1-1; 7 nucleotides agree with TRBD1. The ends lost 5 bases at V and 2 bases at J; junction bases unmatched: 5. Germline loops: CDR1 SGHVS, CDR2 FQNEAQ. CDR3 length: 14 residues.

V usage is TRBV10-1 and J usage is TRBJ2-2; possible D gene TRBD2, 7 bases. Germline V gene lookup returns CDR1 WNHNN and CDR2 SYGVQD (reference sequence). The CDR3 is 14 amino acids. Trimming cost V 0 bases and J 6 bases, with 8 bases left between them. CDR3 sequence reads: CASSESRGPGELFF. CDR3 in DNA: TGCGCCAGCAGTGAGTCGCGGGGGCCCGGGGAGCTGTTTTTT.

This chain uses TRBV5-8 with TRBJ2-1, with 7 positions matching TRBD2. The CDR3 runs to 15 residues. V gave up 0 bases and J gave up 9 bases; unmatched junction bases: 9. Germline CDR1 reads SGHTS; CDR2 reads YDEGEE. CDR3 residues: CASSLDAGRGREQFF. CDR3 nucleotide sequence: TGTGCCAGCAGCTTGGATGCAGGGAGGGGTCGTGAGCAGTTCTTC.

The V call is TRBV15, the J call TRBJ2-7; D unclear. V was cut by 3 bases and J by 3 bases, with 6 bases left in between. The CDR3 is 12 amino acids. The germline V gene encodes CDR1 LNHNV and CDR2 YYDKDF (reference sequence). CDR3 protein: CATSSRHYEQYF. DNA for the CDR3: TGTGCCACCAGCAGTCGACACTACGAGCAGTACTTC.

The rearrangement uses TRBV21-1 and TRBJ2-3; no DNA check was done on the table's D call, TRBD2. TRBV21-1 has pseudogene status. This CDR3 is built from 12 residues. The CDR3 protein is CASSKVSDTQYF. For the CDR3, the DNA is TGTGCCAGCAGCAAAGTATCAGATACGCAGTATTTT.

The chain has TRBV19 and TRBJ1-5; 7 positions match TRBD1. The J segment lost 4 bases and the V segment lost 4 bases, leaving 1 base of the junction unmatched. This CDR3 comprises 13 residues. The germline V gene encodes CDR1 LNHDA and CDR2 SQIVND (reference sequence). CDR3 protein: CASSTTGNQPQHF. CDR3 in DNA: TGTGCCAGTAGTACGACAGGGAATCAGCCCCAGCATTTT.

The rearrangement joins TRBV7-2 to TRBJ1-2; TRBD1 agrees at 8 bases. Trimming cost V 7 bases and J 4 bases; bases outside gene matches: 17. From germline, CDR1 is SGHTA and CDR2 FQGNSA. CDR3 length equals 17 residues. The CDR3 region has the DNA TGTGCCAGCACCCCCTTTCTGGACAGGGATTTGTTCTATGGCTACACCTTC. Its translation is CASTPFLDRDLFYGYTF.

The chain is built from TRBV6-1 and TRBJ1-1; possible D gene TRBD1, 5 bases. Trimming cost V 5 bases and J 6 bases, with 10 bases left between them. Per germline, CDR1 MNHNS and CDR2 SASEGT. The CDR3 has 12 residues. The CDR3 loop reads CASSYAGAEAFF. CDR3 DNA sequence: TGTGCCAGCAGTTATGCGGGGGCTGAAGCTTTCTTT.